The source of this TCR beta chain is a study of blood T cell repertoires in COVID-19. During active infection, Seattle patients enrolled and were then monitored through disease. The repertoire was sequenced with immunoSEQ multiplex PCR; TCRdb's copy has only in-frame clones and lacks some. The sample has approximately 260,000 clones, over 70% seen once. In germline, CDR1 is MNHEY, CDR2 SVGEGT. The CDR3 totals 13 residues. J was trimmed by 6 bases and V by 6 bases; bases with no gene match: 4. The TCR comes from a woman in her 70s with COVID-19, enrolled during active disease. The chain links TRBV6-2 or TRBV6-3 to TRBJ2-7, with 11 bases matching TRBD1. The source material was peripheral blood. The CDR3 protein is CASSIGTGGEQYF. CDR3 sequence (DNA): TGTGCCAGCAGCATCGGGACAGGGGGCGAGCAGTACTTC.